The source of this TCR beta chain is a study of T cell responses to AZD1222 COVID-19 vaccine. Study in general: It was second doses at about 4 or about 12 weeks that were pooled.

Whole-study findings and limits: Among spike-specific TCRs, nearly half reportedly target unmutated variant regions. Regions 160-218 and 743-854 held dominance among vaccine-associated CD4 TCRs, which spanned spike. Repertoires were obtained only post-peak T cell response.

This table comes from immunoSEQ multiplex PCR, and its TCRdb copy is limited to in-frame clones, with some not included. Among more than 95,000 clones, around 90% were seen once, and the ten largest hold 4% to 5.5%. As to this clone: What it binds is not known.

The source is an adult in good health. Sequencing was performed on peripheral blood, taken on day 0 of AZD1222 vaccination.

CDR3 in amino acids: CASSFETGVSEAFF. CDR3 bases: TGTGCCAGCTCCTTCGAGACAGGGGTGTCTGAAGCTTTCTTT. The V call is TRBV5-4, the J call TRBJ1-1, with TRBD1 identical over 8 bases. Germline lookup yields CDR1 SGHNT and CDR2 YYREEE (reference sequence). Trimming at V came to 7 bases and at J to 6 bases, leaving 11 bases not matched to a gene. The CDR3 totals 14 residues.